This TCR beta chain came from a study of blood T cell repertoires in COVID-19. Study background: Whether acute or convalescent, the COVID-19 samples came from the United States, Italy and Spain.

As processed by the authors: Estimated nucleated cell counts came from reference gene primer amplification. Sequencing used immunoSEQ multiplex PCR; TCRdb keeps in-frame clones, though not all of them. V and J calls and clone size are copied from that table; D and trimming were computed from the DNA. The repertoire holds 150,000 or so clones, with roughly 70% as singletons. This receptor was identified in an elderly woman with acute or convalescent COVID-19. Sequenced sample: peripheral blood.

The CDR3 nucleotides read TGTGCCAGCTCACCCCCGACAGGAACTCATAGCAATCAGCCCCAGCATTTT. This translates into CASSPPTGTHSNQPQHF. The J gene is TRBJ1-5, the V gene TRBV18; perhaps TRBD1 as D (6 bases). Germline lookup yields CDR1 KGHSH and CDR2 LQKENI. The CDR3 is 17 amino acids. V was trimmed by 3 bases and J by 0 bases, leaving 15 bases between them.